Shown below are 30 T cell receptor beta chains from a single sample sequenced in a study of T cell changes during pregnancy in multiple sclerosis (dated by TCRdb to the late 2010s). Receptor amplification or capture employed the immunoSEQ multiplex PCR assay. As stored in TCRdb, this immuneACCESS dataset retains in-frame rearrangements with V and J assigned. A fraction of the clones does not appear; measured against another copy, unresolved V genes explain less than half of the discrepancy, and the remainder lacks a known reason. The sample has some 80,000 clones on record, 92% of them singletons. The ten largest clones add up to about 3% of the sample. The sequences come from peripheral blood, collected before pregnancy. The receptor set was obtained from a female donor with multiple sclerosis, enrolled in a pregnancy study.

J is TRBJ1-5 and V is TRBV19; TRBD1 matches 8 bases. The trim removed 3 bases at V and 4 bases at J, leaving 8 bases unmatched. The CDR3 is made up of 16 amino acids. Germline CDR1 and CDR2: LNHDA and SQIVND (reference sequence). CDR3 loop: CASSISRQGSNQPQHF. The CDR3 bases are TGTGCCAGTAGTATCTCCCGACAGGGGAGTAATCAGCCCCAGCATTTT.

J is TRBJ1-2 and V is TRBV18; 10 positions agree with TRBD1. This CDR3 is 14 amino acids long. Germline assignment: CDR1 KGHSH and CDR2 LQKENI. The junction had 5 bases not matched to a gene; V was cut back by 5 bases and J by 5 bases. The CDR3 nucleotides are TGTGCCAGCTCAATCGGGACAGGGGATTATGGCTACACCTTC. Residues: CASSIGTGDYGYTF.

This clone has only a few counts. The chain carries TRBV6-6 and TRBJ1-1, with no clear D. From germline, CDR1 is MNHNY and CDR2 SVGAGI (reference sequence). V lost 2 bases to trimming and J lost 5 bases, with 6 bases between them. The CDR3 is made up of 12 amino acids. The chain's CDR3 is CASSYRRTEAFF. CDR3 DNA sequence: TGTGCCAGCAGTTACCGTCGGACTGAAGCTTTCTTT.

The chain combines TRBV2 with TRBJ2-7, with a tentative D call TRBD2 (6 bases). CDR1 is SNHLY, CDR2 FYNNEI, per germline. V was trimmed by 3 bases and J by 6 bases, leaving 12 bases between them. The CDR3 is 13 amino acids. CDR3 nucleotides: TGTGCCAGCAGTGAGGGAAGCGGGCTCGAGCAGTACTTC. This encodes CASSEGSGLEQYF.

The gene calls are TRBV5-4 and TRBJ1-1; weak D call: TRBD1 (5 bases). This CDR3 is built from 13 residues. Trimming cost V 0 bases and J 11 bases, with 14 bases left between them. From germline, CDR1 is SGHNT and CDR2 YYREEE (reference sequence). The DNA of the CDR3 is TGTGCCAGCAGCTTGGTGCCAGGGAAAGATGCTTTCTTT. Its translation is CASSLVPGKDAFF.

For the CDR3, the DNA is TGTGCCAGCAGTTTCGTCGGGACAGGCTACGAGCAGTACTTC. This translates into CASSFVGTGYEQYF. This chain joins TRBV28 and TRBJ2-7; 8 bases align to TRBD1. CDR1 MDHEN and CDR2 SYDVKM come from the germline V gene. There are 14 residues in the CDR3. V was clipped by 3 bases and J by 3 bases; unmatched bases: 4.

This chain uses TRBV7-8 with TRBJ2-7, with 8 bases aligning to TRBD1. The CDR3 sequence is 14 residues long. After removal of 6 bases from V and 5 bases from J, the junction contained 9 bases not matched to a gene. Per germline, CDR1 SGHVS and CDR2 FQNEAQ. The CDR3 loop is CASRQYRGKDEQYF. CDR3 nucleotide sequence: TGTGCCAGCAGGCAATACAGGGGGAAGGACGAGCAGTACTTC.

The V and J genes are TRBV19 and TRBJ1-2, with TRBD1 identical over 8 bases. The junction had 2 bases not matched to a gene; V was cut back by 3 bases and J by 5 bases. Germline-derived CDR1 and CDR2 are LNHDA and SQIVND (reference sequence). This CDR3 spans 13 amino acids. Here the CDR3 DNA reads TGTGCCAGTAGTATCCGACAGGGGTATGGCTACACCTTC. This codes for CASSIRQGYGYTF.

J is TRBJ2-5 and V is TRBV5-1; a weak D match, TRBD1 (6 bases). CDR1 is SGHRS, CDR2 YFSETQ, per germline. Trimming shortened V by 0 bases and J by 5 bases, and 14 bases separated the two germline ends. The CDR3 covers 15 residues. The CDR3 here is CASSLAPAGAETQYF. The CDR3 nucleotides are TGCGCCAGCAGCTTGGCTCCCGCAGGGGCTGAGACCCAGTACTTC.

The chain carries TRBV7-8 and TRBJ1-5, with TRBD1 matching over 8 bases. The junction had 2 bases not matched to a gene; V was cut back by 3 bases and J by 7 bases. From germline, CDR1 is SGHVS and CDR2 FQNEAQ. The CDR3 is 13 amino acids. Here the CDR3 DNA reads TGTGCCAGCAGCTTGGACAGGGCACAGCCCCAGCATTTT. This translates into CASSLDRAQPQHF.

The rearrangement joins TRBV2 to TRBJ2-5; 7 bases map to TRBD2. CDR1 is SNHLY and CDR2 is FYNNEI in the germline V gene. The CDR3 loop spans 15 amino acids. J lost 1 base, V lost 6 bases, and 8 bases had no gene match. CDR3 sequence reads: CASRGGGGGQETQYF. CDR3 bases: TGTGCCAGCAGGGGGGGAGGCGGGGGCCAAGAGACCCAGTACTTC.

V and J are TRBV25-1 and TRBJ1-1; perhaps TRBD1 as D (5 bases). The V end was cut by 0 bases, the J end by 2 bases, with 13 bases between. The length of the CDR3 is 16 residues. Germline V gene lookup returns CDR1 MGHDK and CDR2 SYGVNS. Here the CDR3 reads CASSEYIGDRNTEAFF. Written as DNA, the CDR3 is TGTGCCAGCAGTGAATATATCGGCGACAGAAACACTGAAGCTTTCTTT.

This clone was picked up one time. The chain carries TRBV28 and TRBJ2-7; D is uncertain. The V end was cut by 5 bases, the J end by 3 bases, with 14 bases between. CDR3 length equals 14 residues. Germline V gene sequence: CDR1 MDHEN, CDR2 SYDVKM. The CDR3 loop reads CASSLRSPRYEQYF. The CDR3 DNA sequence: TGTGCCAGCAGTCTCAGGTCCCCCCGCTACGAGCAGTACTTC.

The chain joins TRBV28 to TRBJ2-6, with D possibly TRBD1 on 5 matching bases. This CDR3 is 14 amino acids long. The V end lost 6 bases, the J end lost 3 bases, and 9 bases lay between the germline ends. CDR1 is MDHEN, CDR2 SYDVKM, per germline. CDR3 residues: CASSLRGGANVLTF. The CDR3 DNA reads as TGTGCCAGCAGCCTAAGGGGTGGGGCCAACGTCCTGACTTTC.

The chain combines TRBV5-6 with TRBJ2-3, with 11 nucleotides matching TRBD2. Germline values: CDR1 SGHDT, CDR2 YYEEEE. CDR3 size: 15 residues. V trimming: 4 bases; J trimming: 5 bases; junction bases outside the gene matches: 6. The CDR3 coding sequence is TGTGCCAGCAGCGCCTCTAGCGGGAGGATAGATACGCAGTATTTT. This encodes CASSASSGRIDTQYF.

The chain links TRBV28 to TRBJ2-7; 8 bases agree with TRBD2. Germline values: CDR1 MDHEN, CDR2 SYDVKM. The CDR3 runs 17 residues. With 5 bases clipped from V and 6 bases from J, the junction kept 18 bases outside the gene matches. CDR3 region: CASSGAGESVGTSEQYF. In DNA, the CDR3 is TGTGCCAGCAGTGGAGCGGGAGAATCTGTTGGGACTAGCGAGCAGTACTTC.

The chain recombines TRBV2 with TRBJ2-5; no reliable D call. This CDR3 has 11 amino acids. Per the germline V gene, CDR1 is SNHLY and CDR2 is FYNNEI. V lost 6 bases and J lost 5, with 7 bases in between. The CDR3 protein is CASRAGETQYF. Here the CDR3 DNA reads TGTGCCAGCAGGGCCGGGGAGACCCAGTACTTC.

V and J are TRBV29-1 and TRBJ2-7, with D possibly matching TRBD2 (6 bases). The CDR3 runs to 12 residues. The V end was cut by 7 bases, the J end by 6 bases, with 16 bases between. The germline V gene has CDR1 SQVTM and CDR2 ANQGSEA. In DNA form, the CDR3 reads TGCAGCGCTCTGGCCGGGAGCGGCGAGCAGTACTTC. It is translated as CSALAGSGEQYF.

The chain joins TRBV7-9 to TRBJ2-7, with 7 bases matching TRBD1. From germline, CDR1 is SEHNR and CDR2 FQNEAQ (reference sequence). This CDR3 is built from 15 residues. The V segment lost 2 bases and the J segment 5 bases; nucleotides outside the gene matches: 9. CDR3 region: CASSLRGQGDHEQYF. CDR3 bases: TGTGCCAGCAGCTTAAGGGGCCAGGGGGATCACGAGCAGTACTTC.

V usage is TRBV4-3 and J usage is TRBJ2-1; TRBD1 aligns across 7 bases. After removal of 1 base from V and 4 bases from J, the junction contained 7 bases not matched to a gene. This CDR3 has 16 residues. Looked up from germline, CDR1 is LGHNA and CDR2 is YSLEER. Here the CDR3 DNA reads TGCGCCAGCAGCCAAGGTTATGGGACAGCTTACAATGAGCAGTTCTTC. It encodes CASSQGYGTAYNEQFF.

This rearrangement joins TRBV14 to TRBJ2-7, with TRBD2 matching over 12 bases. Germline values: CDR1 SGHDN, CDR2 FVKESK. V gave up 3 bases and J gave up 4 bases; unmatched junction bases: 7. This CDR3 is 16 amino acids long. The CDR3 reads CASSHPVTSGSYEQYF. DNA of the CDR3: TGTGCCAGCAGCCATCCCGTGACTAGCGGGAGTTACGAGCAGTACTTC.

The CDR3 sequence: CASSPRGTSGKETQYF. The CDR3 DNA is TGTGCCAGCAGCCCGAGAGGGACTAGCGGGAAAGAGACCCAGTACTTC. The chain uses TRBV9 and TRBJ2-5; 13 positions match TRBD2. CDR1 is SGDLS, CDR2 YYNGEE, per germline. The CDR3 contains 16 residues. The V gene end was trimmed by 4 bases and the J gene end by 3 bases; junction bases not matched to a gene: 6.

The chain recombines TRBV5-4 with TRBJ2-5; D perhaps matches TRBD1 (6 bases). With 6 bases removed from V and 5 bases from J, the gap between germline ends came to 20 bases. CDR1 SGHNT and CDR2 YYREEE come from the germline V gene (reference sequence). The CDR3 sequence is 15 residues long. The CDR3 coding sequence is TGTGCCAGCACCTCGTCAATACAGGGTGGGGAGACCCAGTACTTC. The encoded protein is CASTSSIQGGETQYF.

CDR3 coding DNA: TGTGCCAGCAGCCCCCTAGGTCCTAGCGGGACATCCTATACGCAGTATTTT. It yields the protein CASSPLGPSGTSYTQYF. V is TRBV27 and J is TRBJ2-3, with 9 bases matching TRBD2. CDR1 and CDR2 from the germline V gene are MNHEY and SMNVEV (reference sequence). The CDR3 is 17 amino acids. J lost 7 bases, V lost 6 bases, and 17 bases had no gene match.

The CDR3 DNA follows: TGTGCCAGCAGACCCCTGAACAGGGAGGGAGATCAGCCCCAGCATTTT. Protein: CASRPLNREGDQPQHF. This chain links TRBV6-6 with TRBJ1-5; perhaps TRBD1 as D (6 bases). Germline CDR1 MNHNY, CDR2 SVGAGI (reference sequence). The CDR3 has 16 residues. V was trimmed by 6 bases and J by 5 bases, leaving 20 bases between them.

The chain uses TRBV5-1 and TRBJ2-5; 7 bases are a match to TRBD1. Germline CDR1 reads SGHRS; CDR2 reads YFSETQ. V trimming: 4 bases; J trimming: 2 bases; junction bases outside the gene matches: 5. The length of the CDR3 is 14 residues. CDR3 DNA sequence: TGCGCCAGCAGCACGGGACAGCGGCAAGAGACCCAGTACTTC. Translated: CASSTGQRQETQYF.

V gene TRBV18 combines with J gene TRBJ1-1, with 9 nucleotides matching TRBD1. Germline trimming cut 3 bases from V and 10 bases from J; bases unmatched to any gene: 9. The length of the CDR3 is 14 residues. Germline loops: CDR1 KGHSH, CDR2 LQKENI. CDR3 sequence (DNA): TGTGCCAGCTCACCGACGGGACAGGGATTGGGAGCTTTCTTT. Translated: CASSPTGQGLGAFF.

This chain uses TRBV5-1 with TRBJ2-3; TRBD2 might be the D (6 bases). Germline V gene data show CDR1 as SGHRS and CDR2 as YFSETQ. Trimming took off 3 bases at V and 4 bases at J, with 18 bases between the two ends. The CDR3 runs to 16 residues. In DNA, the CDR3 is TGCGCCAGCAGCTCCCTTGGCCTCGGGAGTTCAGATACGCAGTATTTT. Its translation: CASSSLGLGSSDTQYF.

J is TRBJ2-7 and V is TRBV30; TRBD2 aligns across 7 bases. The CDR3 length is 13 residues. The trim removed 1 base at V and 9 bases at J, leaving 9 bases unmatched. The germline gives CDR1 GTSNPN, CDR2 SVGIG (reference sequence). DNA for the CDR3: TGTGCCTGGAGTGGACTAGCTGGAAGTGCGCAGTACTTC. As protein: CAWSGLAGSAQYF. Filled out from reference TRBV30 and TRBJ2-7, the complete variable domain reads SQTIHQWPATLVQPVGSPLSLECTVEGTSNPNLYWYRQAAGRGLQLLFYSVGIGQISSEVPQNLSASRPQDRQFILSSKKLLLSDSGFYLCAWSGLAGSAQYFGPGTRLTVT.

Comment on this clone: At the DNA level, this CDR3 is encoded by other sequences in the same sample as well. The chain is built from TRBV2 and TRBJ2-3; 11 positions agree with TRBD1. J was trimmed by 3 bases and V by 3 bases; bases with no gene match: 5. This CDR3 comprises 16 residues. Germline-derived CDR1 and CDR2 are SNHLY and FYNNEI. The CDR3 DNA follows: TGTGCCAGCAGTGATGGACAGGGGGCAAGGACAGATACGCAGTATTTT. This gives the protein CASSDGQGARTDTQYF.